The clone carrying this T cell receptor (beta chain) was observed many times. This specimen belongs to a study of T cell repertoires in cytomegalovirus infection. Across the whole study: Indicated by public TCR beta signatures were CMV infection and matching HLA type.

One entry per CDR3 protein results from TCRdb running MiXCR on the reads. The table shows roughly 190,000 distinct CDR3 sequences, with about a tenth occurring only once. This CDR3 region has 12 residues. Germline assignment: CDR1 MNHEY and CDR2 SVGEGT. Deletions cut 2 bases from V and 14 bases from J, with 13 bases between. Sequenced material: PBMCs. This sequence joins TRBV6-2 or TRBV6-3 and TRBJ2-1; D may be TRBD2 (5 bases). This clonotype was sampled from a human donor in good health (CMV status not recorded). Some clones in this sample may be carry-over from other donors' samples. This chain's CDR3 is CASSYGGPEEFF. The CDR3 nucleotides read TGTGCCAGCAGTTACGGAGGACCGGAGGAGTTCTTC.